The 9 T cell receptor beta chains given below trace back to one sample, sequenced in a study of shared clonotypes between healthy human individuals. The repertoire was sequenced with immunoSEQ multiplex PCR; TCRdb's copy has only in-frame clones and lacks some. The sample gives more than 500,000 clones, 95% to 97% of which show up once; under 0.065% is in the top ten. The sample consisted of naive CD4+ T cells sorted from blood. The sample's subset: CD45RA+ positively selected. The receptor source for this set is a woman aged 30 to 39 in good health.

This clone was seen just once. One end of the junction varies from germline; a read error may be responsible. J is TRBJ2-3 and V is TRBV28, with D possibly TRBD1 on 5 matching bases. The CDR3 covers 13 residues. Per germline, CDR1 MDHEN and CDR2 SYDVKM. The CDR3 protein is CASSFRATNTQYF. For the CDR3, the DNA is TGTGCCAGCAGTTTCAGGGCCACAAATACGCAGTATTTT.

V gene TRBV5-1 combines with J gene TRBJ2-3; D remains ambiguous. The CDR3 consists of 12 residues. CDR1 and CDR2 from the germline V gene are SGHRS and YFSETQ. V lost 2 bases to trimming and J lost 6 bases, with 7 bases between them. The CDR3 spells CASSFNRDTQYF. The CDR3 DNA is TGCGCCAGCAGCTTTAACCGGGATACGCAGTATTTT.

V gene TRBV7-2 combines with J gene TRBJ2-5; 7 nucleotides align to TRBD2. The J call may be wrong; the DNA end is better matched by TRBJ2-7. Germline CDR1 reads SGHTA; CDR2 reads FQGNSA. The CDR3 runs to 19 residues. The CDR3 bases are TGTGCCAGCAGCTTCCAACCCCCGGGACTACCCTCAATTACCTACGAGCAGTACTTC. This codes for CASSFQPPGLPSITYEQYF.

The CDR3 here is CAWGTGAGRHGYTF. The CDR3 DNA follows: TGTGCCTGGGGGACGGGCGCAGGAAGGCATGGCTACACCTTC. The V gene is TRBV30, the J gene TRBJ1-2; D is possibly TRBD1 (5 bases). Trimming removed 5 bases from V and 6 bases from J, with 19 bases in between. Germline values: CDR1 GTSNPN, CDR2 SVGIG (reference sequence). The CDR3 length is 14 residues.

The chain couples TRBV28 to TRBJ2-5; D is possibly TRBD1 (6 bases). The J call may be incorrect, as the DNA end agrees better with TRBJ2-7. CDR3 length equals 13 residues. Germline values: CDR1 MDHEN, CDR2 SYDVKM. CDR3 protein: CASSFSGAYEQYF. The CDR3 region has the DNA TGTGCCAGCAGTTTCTCAGGGGCCTACGAGCAGTACTTC.

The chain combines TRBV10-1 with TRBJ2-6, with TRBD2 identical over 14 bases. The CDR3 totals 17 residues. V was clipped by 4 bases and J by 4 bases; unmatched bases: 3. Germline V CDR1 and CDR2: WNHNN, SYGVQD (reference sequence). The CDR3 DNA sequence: TGCGCCAGCAGTGCGGGACTAGCGGGAGTGGGGGCCAACGTCCTGACTTTC. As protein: CASSAGLAGVGANVLTF.

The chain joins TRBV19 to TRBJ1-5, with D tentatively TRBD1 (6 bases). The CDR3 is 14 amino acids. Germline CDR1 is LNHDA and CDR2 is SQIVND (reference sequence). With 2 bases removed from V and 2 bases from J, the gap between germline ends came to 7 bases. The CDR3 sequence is CASSIKGGNQPQHF. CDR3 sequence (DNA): TGTGCCAGTAGTATAAAGGGGGGCAATCAGCCCCAGCATTTT. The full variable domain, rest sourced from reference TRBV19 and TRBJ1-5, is DGGITQSPKYLFRKEGQNVTLSCEQNLNHDAMYWYRQDPGQGLRLIYYSQIVNDFQKGDIAEGYSVSREKKESFPLTVTSAQKNPTAFYLCASSIKGGNQPQHFGDGTRLSIL.

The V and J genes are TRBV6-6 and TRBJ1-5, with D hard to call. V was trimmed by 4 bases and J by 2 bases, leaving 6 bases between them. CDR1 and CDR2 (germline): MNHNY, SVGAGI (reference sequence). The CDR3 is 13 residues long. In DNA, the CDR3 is TGTGCCAGCAGTTCAGCGGGCAATCAGCCCCAGCATTTT. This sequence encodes CASSSAGNQPQHF.

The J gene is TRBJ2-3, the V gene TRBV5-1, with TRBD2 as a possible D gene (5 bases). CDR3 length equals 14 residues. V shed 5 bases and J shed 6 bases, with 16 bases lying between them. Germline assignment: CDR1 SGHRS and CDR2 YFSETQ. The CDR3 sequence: CASRVMPGEDTQYF. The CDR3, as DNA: TGCGCCAGCAGGGTCATGCCCGGGGAGGATACGCAGTATTTT.